The present entry profiles one T cell receptor (beta chain) with its context. This CDR3 region has 15 residues. Per germline, CDR1 MNHNS and CDR2 SASEGT. J was trimmed by 2 bases and V by 5 bases; bases with no gene match: 2. The data are from a study of T cells in tuberculosis. Clones were read by immunoSEQ multiplex PCR, and TCRdb kept only the in-frame ones, dropping some. There are over 30,000 clones in the sample; around 97% occur only once, and roughly 6.2% lies in the top ten. V and J are TRBV6-1 and TRBJ2-3; 12 positions agree with TRBD2. The sample comprised PBMCs. This receptor was obtained from a donor aged 5 to 30 with latent tuberculosis or without tuberculosis infection. CDR3 amino acids: CASSLAGGLTDTQYF. The CDR3 region has the DNA TGTGCCAGCAGTCTAGCGGGAGGGCTCACAGATACGCAGTATTTT.